This T cell receptor beta chain was captured in a study of T cells after yellow fever vaccination. This clonotype appeared a few times. Its target is unknown. Germline CDR1 is SGHVS and CDR2 is FQNEAQ. CDR3 size: 17 residues. The V end lost 1 base, the J end lost 0 bases, and 10 bases lay between the germline ends. TCRdb itself ran the 5' RACE reads through MiXCR, one entry per CDR3 protein. Altogether about 300,000 distinct CDR3 sequences are present, 6.8% being singletons, with the ten largest covering over 15%. Study-wide points: Within FACS-sorted repertoires, abundant clonotypes contaminating from the bulk population could be present. Overall, a small share of clonotypes was seen in both CD4 and CD8 compartments.

Sequenced here: PBMCs, sampled around 45 days after the first yellow fever vaccination. The chain is built from TRBV7-8 and TRBJ1-6; D unresolved. The clonotype was recovered from a man aged 18 to 30 who received the YFV17D yellow fever vaccine. The CDR3 loop is CASSLGRMVSYNSPLHF. The CDR3 DNA reads TGTGCCAGCAGCTTAGGACGGATGGTCTCCTATAATTCACCCCTCCACTTT.